This T cell receptor (beta chain) was recorded in a study of cytomegalovirus exposure and HLA in healthy donors. Study findings and constraints: Most observed TCR sequences were rare, whereas some public TCRs were detected in many donors.

The PCR ran on 60 Vbeta and 13 Jbeta primers. The table came from immunoSEQ multiplex PCR; TCRdb's copy has only in-frame clones and leaves some out. Among approximately 180,000 clones, 80% were seen once, and the ten largest hold almost 7%. V was clipped by 2 bases and J by 2 bases; unmatched bases: 3. Germline CDR1 reads SEHNR; CDR2 reads FQNEAQ (reference sequence). This CDR3 region has 14 residues. A word on this clone: Its antigen is unidentified.

The sequencing input was PBMCs. This TCR derives from a man younger than 40 in good health and CMV-seropositive. This rearrangement joins TRBV7-9 to TRBJ2-7, with 7 bases that match TRBD1. DNA of the CDR3: TGTGCCAGCAGCTTAAGACAGGGCGCCTACGAGCAGTACTTC. Its translation is CASSLRQGAYEQYF.